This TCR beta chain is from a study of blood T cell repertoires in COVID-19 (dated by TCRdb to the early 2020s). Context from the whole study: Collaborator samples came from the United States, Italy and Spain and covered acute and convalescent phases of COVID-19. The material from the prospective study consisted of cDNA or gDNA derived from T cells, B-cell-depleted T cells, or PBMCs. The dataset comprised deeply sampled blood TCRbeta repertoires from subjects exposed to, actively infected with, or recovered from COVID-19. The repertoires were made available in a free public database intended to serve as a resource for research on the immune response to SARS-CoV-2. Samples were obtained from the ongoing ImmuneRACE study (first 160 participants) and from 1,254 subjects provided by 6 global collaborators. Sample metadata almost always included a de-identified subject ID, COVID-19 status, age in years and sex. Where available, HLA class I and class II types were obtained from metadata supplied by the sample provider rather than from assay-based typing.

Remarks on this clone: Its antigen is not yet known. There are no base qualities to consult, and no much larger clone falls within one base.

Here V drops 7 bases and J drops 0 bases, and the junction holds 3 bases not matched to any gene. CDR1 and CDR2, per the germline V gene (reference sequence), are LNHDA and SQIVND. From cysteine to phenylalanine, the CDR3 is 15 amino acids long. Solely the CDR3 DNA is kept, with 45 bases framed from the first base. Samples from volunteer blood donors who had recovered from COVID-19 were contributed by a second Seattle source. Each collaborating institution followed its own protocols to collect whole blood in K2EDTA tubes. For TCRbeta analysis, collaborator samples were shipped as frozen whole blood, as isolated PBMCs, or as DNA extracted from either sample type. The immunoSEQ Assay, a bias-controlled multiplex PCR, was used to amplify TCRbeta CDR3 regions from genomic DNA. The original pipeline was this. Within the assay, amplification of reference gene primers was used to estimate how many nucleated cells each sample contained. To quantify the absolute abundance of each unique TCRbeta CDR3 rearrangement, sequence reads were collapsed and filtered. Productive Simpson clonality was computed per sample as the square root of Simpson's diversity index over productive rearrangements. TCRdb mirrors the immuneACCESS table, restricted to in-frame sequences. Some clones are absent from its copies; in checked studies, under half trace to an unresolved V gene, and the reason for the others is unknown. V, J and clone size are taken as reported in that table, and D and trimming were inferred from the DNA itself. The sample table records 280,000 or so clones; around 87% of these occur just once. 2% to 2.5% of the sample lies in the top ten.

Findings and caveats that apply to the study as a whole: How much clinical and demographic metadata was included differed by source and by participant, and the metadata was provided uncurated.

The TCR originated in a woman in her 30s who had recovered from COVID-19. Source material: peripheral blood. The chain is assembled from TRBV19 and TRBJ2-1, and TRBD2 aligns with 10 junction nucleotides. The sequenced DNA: TGTGCCAGTAACCCTAGCGGGGGCTCCTACAATGAGCAGTTCTTC. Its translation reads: CASNPSGGSYNEQFF.